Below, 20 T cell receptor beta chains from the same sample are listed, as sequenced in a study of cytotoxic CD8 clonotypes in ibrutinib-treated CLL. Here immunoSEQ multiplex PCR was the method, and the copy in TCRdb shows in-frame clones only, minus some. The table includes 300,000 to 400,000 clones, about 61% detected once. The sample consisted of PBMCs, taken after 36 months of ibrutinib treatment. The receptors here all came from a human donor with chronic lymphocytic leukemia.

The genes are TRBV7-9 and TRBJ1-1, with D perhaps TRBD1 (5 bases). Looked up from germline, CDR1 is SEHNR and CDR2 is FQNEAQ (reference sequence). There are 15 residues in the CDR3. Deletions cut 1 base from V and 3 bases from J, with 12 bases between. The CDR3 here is CASSLVEGRDTEAFF. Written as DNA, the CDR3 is TGTGCCAGCAGCTTAGTGGAGGGCAGGGACACTGAAGCTTTCTTT.

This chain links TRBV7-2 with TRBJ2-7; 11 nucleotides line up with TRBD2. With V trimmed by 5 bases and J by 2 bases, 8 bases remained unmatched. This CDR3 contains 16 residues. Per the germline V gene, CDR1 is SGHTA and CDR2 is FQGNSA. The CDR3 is CASSPSLAGVTYEQYF. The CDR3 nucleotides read TGTGCCAGCAGCCCGTCACTAGCGGGGGTGACCTACGAGCAGTACTTC.

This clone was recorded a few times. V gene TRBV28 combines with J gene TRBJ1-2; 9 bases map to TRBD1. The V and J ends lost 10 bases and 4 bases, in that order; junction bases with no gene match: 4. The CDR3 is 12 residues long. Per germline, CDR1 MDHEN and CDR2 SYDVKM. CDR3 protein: CAIQQGAYGYTF. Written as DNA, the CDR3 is TGTGCCATCCAACAGGGGGCCTATGGCTACACCTTC.

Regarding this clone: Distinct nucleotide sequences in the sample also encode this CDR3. In nucleotides, the CDR3 is TGTGCCAGCAGCTTATCGGGCAATGAGCAGTTCTTC. It is translated as CASSLSGNEQFF. V gene TRBV7-3 combines with J gene TRBJ2-1; D is uncertain. The CDR3 consists of 12 residues. The ends were cut back, 2 bases at V and 6 bases at J, with 5 bases in the middle. The germline gives CDR1 SGHTA, CDR2 FQGTGA.

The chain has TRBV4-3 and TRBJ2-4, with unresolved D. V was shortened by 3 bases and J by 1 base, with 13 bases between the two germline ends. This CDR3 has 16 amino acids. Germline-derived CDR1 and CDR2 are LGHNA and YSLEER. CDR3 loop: CASSQEFVAAKNIQYF. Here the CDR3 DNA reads TGCGCCAGCAGCCAGGAATTCGTAGCTGCCAAAAACATTCAGTACTTC.

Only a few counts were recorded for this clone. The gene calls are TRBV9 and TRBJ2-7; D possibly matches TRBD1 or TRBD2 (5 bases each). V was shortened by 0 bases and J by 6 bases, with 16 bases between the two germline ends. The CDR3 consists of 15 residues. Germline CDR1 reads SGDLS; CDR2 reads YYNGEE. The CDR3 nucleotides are TGTGCCAGCAGCGTAGGGGACGGGTGGTCAGGCGAGCAGTACTTC. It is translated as CASSVGDGWSGEQYF.

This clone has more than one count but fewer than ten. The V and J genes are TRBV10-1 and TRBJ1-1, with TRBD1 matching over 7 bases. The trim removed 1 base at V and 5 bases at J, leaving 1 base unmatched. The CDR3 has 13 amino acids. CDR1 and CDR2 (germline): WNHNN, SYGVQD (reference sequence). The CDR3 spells CASSEYRGTEAFF. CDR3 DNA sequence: TGCGCCAGCAGTGAGTACAGGGGAACTGAAGCTTTCTTT.

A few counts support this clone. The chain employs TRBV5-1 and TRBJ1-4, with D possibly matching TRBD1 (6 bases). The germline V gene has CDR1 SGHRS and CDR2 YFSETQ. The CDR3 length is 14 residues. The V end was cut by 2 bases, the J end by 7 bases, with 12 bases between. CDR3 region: CASSFRDTAEKLFF. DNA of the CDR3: TGCGCCAGCAGCTTTCGGGACACGGCTGAAAAACTGTTTTTT.

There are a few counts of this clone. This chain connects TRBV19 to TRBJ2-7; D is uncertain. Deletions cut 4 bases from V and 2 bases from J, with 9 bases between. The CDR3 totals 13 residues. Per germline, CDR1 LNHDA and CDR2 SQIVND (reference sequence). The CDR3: CASSTAETYEQYF. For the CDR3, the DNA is TGTGCCAGTAGTACAGCTGAAACCTACGAGCAGTACTTC.

DNA for the CDR3: TGCGCCAGCAGTCCCGGGACTCACGCTAACACCGGGGAGCTGTTTTTT. Translation: CASSPGTHANTGELFF. The J gene is TRBJ2-2, the V gene TRBV4-3; maybe TRBD2 (6 bases). This CDR3 is built from 16 residues. Per the germline V gene, CDR1 is LGHNA and CDR2 is YSLEER. Trimming cost V 6 bases and J 2 bases, with 16 bases left between them.

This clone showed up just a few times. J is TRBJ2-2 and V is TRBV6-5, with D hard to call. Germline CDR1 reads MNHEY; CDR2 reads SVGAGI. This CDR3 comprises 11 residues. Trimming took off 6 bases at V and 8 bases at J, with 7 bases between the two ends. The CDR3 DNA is TGTGCCAGCAGCCTACATGGGGAGCTGTTTTTT. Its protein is CASSLHGELFF.

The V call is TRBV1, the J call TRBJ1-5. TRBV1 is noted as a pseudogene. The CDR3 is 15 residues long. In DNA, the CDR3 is TGCACCAGCACGTCCCCTCAACAGGATAGACTACCCCAGCATTTT. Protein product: CTSTSPQQDRLPQHF.

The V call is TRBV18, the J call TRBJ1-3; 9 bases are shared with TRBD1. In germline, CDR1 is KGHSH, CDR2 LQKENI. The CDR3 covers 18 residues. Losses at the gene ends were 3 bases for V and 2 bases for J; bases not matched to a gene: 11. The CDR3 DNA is TGTGCCAGCTCACCGATTGAAGGACAGGGGTCGGCTGGAAACACCATATATTTT. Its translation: CASSPIEGQGSAGNTIYF.

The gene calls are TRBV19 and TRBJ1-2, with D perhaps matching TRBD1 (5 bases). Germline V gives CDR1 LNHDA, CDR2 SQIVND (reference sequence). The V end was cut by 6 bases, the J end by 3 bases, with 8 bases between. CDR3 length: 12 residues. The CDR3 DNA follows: TGTGCCAGTAGAAGGGGCGACTATGGCTACACCTTC. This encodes CASRRGDYGYTF.

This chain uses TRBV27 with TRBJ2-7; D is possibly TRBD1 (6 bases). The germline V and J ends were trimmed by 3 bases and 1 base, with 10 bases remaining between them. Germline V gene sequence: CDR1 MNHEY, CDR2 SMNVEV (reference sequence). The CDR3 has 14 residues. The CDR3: CASSFGTSSYEQYF. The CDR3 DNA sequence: TGTGCCAGCAGTTTTGGGACAAGTTCCTACGAGCAGTACTTC.

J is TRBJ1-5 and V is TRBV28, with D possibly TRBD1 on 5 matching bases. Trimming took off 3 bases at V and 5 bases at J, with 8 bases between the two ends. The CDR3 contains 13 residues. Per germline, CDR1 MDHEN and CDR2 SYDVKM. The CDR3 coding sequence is TGTGCCAGCAGTTTCCAGGGTGATCAGCCCCAGCATTTT. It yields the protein CASSFQGDQPQHF. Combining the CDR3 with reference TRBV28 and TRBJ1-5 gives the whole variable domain DVKVTQSSRYLVKRTGEKVFLECVQDMDHENMFWYRQDPGLGLRLIYFSYDVKMKEKGDIPEGYSVSREKKERFSLILESASTNQTSMYLCASSFQGDQPQHFGDGTRLSIL.

CDR3 bases: TGTGCCAGCGCCCGCGGCAGAGCTAACTATGGCTACACCTTC. Translated: CASARGRANYGYTF. The chain couples TRBV2 to TRBJ1-2, with D hard to call. Germline assignment: CDR1 SNHLY and CDR2 FYNNEI. The CDR3 totals 14 residues. The V end was cut by 8 bases, the J end by 0 bases, with 13 bases between.

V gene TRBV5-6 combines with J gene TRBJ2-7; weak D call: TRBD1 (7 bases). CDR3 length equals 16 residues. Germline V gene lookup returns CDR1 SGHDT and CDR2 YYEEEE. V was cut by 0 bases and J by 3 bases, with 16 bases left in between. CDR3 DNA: TGTGCCAGCAGCTTGGTGGGGGGACAGACATTCTACGAGCAGTACTTC. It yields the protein CASSLVGGQTFYEQYF.

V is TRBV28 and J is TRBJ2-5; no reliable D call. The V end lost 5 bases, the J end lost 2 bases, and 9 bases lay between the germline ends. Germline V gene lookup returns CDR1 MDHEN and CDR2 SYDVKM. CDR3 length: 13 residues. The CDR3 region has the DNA TGTGCCAGCAGTGTCCCGGGTCAAGAGACCCAGTACTTC. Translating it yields CASSVPGQETQYF.

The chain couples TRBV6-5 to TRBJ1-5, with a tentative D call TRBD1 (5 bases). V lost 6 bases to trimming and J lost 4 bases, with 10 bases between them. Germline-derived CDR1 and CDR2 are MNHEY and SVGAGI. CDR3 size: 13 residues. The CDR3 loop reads CASRMTANQPQHF. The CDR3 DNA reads TGTGCCAGCAGGATGACAGCAAATCAGCCCCAGCATTTT.